The 5 T cell receptor beta chains below all came from one sample that was sequenced in a study of T cells in localized non-small cell lung cancer (dated by TCRdb to 2018 to 2020). Library method: the immunoSEQ multiplex PCR assay. Entries here come from immuneACCESS through TCRdb and include only in-frame sequences with V and J called. Some clones fail to appear in such tables; in the studies checked, an unresolved V gene covers under half of the shortfall, and the cause of the remainder is unknown. The sample records 40,000 to 65,000 clones, around four fifths of which are singletons. About 15% of the sample is taken by the ten largest. Sequenced here: peripheral blood mononuclear cells, sampled before any cancer treatment. The origin of the receptors is a man aged 35 to 69 with stage III lung adenocarcinoma.

V gene TRBV6-5 combines with J gene TRBJ2-5; D possibly matches TRBD1 or TRBD2 (5 bases each). Germline V gives CDR1 MNHEY, CDR2 SVGAGI. There are 11 residues in the CDR3. V lost 4 bases and J lost 6, with 6 bases in between. This chain's CDR3 is CASSWGQTQYF. CDR3 DNA sequence: TGTGCCAGCAGTTGGGGACAGACCCAGTACTTC.

This clone appeared a single time. The V call is TRBV2, the J call TRBJ2-1, with a possible D match to TRBD2 (7 bases). The germline V and J ends were trimmed by 8 bases and 6 bases, with 17 bases remaining between them. CDR3 length: 14 amino acids. Germline CDR1 SNHLY, CDR2 FYNNEI. The CDR3 nucleotides are TGTGCCAGCGCCCTGGCGGGGGCGGGCAATGAGCAGTTCTTC. Its translation: CASALAGAGNEQFF.

This chain links TRBV9 with TRBJ1-2; D unclear. The V gene's germline CDR1 is SGDLS and CDR2 YYNGEE. CDR3 length: 14 residues. Trimming removed 0 bases from V and 1 base from J, with 7 bases in between. This chain's CDR3 is CASSVGTGNYGYTF. The CDR3 DNA reads TGTGCCAGCAGCGTAGGAACGGGTAACTATGGCTACACCTTC.

The chain uses TRBV7-9 and TRBJ1-2, with D uncertain. The length of the CDR3 is 14 residues. V lost 0 bases, J lost 3 bases, and 8 bases lay in between. Germline CDR1 is SEHNR and CDR2 is FQNEAQ (reference sequence). The CDR3 is CASSLAGGDYGYTF. The CDR3 coding sequence is TGTGCCAGCAGCTTAGCCGGTGGGGACTATGGCTACACCTTC. The variable domain in full, with the rest retrieved from reference TRBV7-9 and TRBJ1-2, is DTGVSQNPRHKITKRGQNVTFRCDPISEHNRLYWYRQTLGQGPEFLTYFQNEAQLEKSRLLSDRFSAERPKGSFSTLEIQRTEQGDSAMYLCASSLAGGDYGYTFGSGTRLTVV.

The chain is built from TRBV9 and TRBJ2-7, with D tentatively TRBD2 (6 bases). This CDR3 is 14 amino acids long. From germline, CDR1 is SGDLS and CDR2 YYNGEE. V was shortened by 4 bases and J by 2 bases, with 13 bases between the two germline ends. The CDR3 DNA is TGTGCCAGCAGCCAGGGAGGAGATACCTACGAGCAGTACTTC. Its protein product is CASSQGGDTYEQYF.